This T cell receptor (beta chain) was recorded in a study of cytomegalovirus exposure and HLA in healthy donors. PCR primers comprised 60 Vbeta and 13 Jbeta primers. Repertoires were generated with immunoSEQ multiplex PCR, while TCRdb's copy carries only in-frame clones and drops some. The sample lists nearly 200,000 clones, under 90% seen once, with approximately 0.092% in the top ten. V gave up 0 bases and J gave up 5 bases; unmatched junction bases: 6. The germline gives CDR1 LNHNV, CDR2 YYDKDF (reference sequence). The length of the CDR3 is 15 residues. The V and J genes are TRBV15 and TRBJ1-1, with 7 bases matching TRBD1. This receptor was taken from a boy between 2 and 15 years old in good health and CMV-seronegative. The specimen sequenced was PBMCs. CDR3 DNA: TGTGCCACCAGCAGAGAGAGGGGGCGAGAGACTGAAGCTTTCTTT. Translating gives CATSRERGRETEAFF. The full variable domain, completed using reference TRBV15 and TRBJ1-1, is DAMVIQNPRYQVTQFGKPVTLSCSQTLNHNVMYWYQQKSSQAPKLLFHYYDKDFNNEADTPDNFQSRRPNTSFCFLDIRSPGLGDTAMYLCATSRERGRETEAFFGQGTRLTVV.